The clone carrying this TCR beta chain was counted only a few times. Sequencing used immunoSEQ multiplex PCR; TCRdb keeps in-frame clones, though not all of them. The table records fewer than 300,000 clones, approximately 85% of them present only once. V gave up 5 bases and J gave up 4 bases, with 20 bases separating them. Germline V gene lookup returns CDR1 LNHDA and CDR2 SQIVND (reference sequence). The CDR3 contains 16 residues. These data come from a study of blood T cell repertoires in COVID-19. On the study more broadly: Acute and convalescent COVID-19 samples came from the United States, Italy and Spain. Sample material is recorded as cDNA or gDNA derived from T cells, B-cell-depleted T cells, or PBMCs.

The clonotype was recovered from a human donor with COVID-19, enrolled during active disease. The donor label of this sample is uncertain. The sample taken for sequencing was peripheral blood. The chain couples TRBV19 to TRBJ2-5, with D perhaps TRBD2 (6 bases). The DNA of the CDR3 is TGTGCCAGTAGTCAACCCTCGGGGCGGAGGGGAGAGACCCAGTACTTC. It encodes CASSQPSGRRGETQYF.